This paragraph reports one TCR beta chain. Its antigen is unknown. Generated by immunoSEQ multiplex PCR, the TCRdb table keeps only in-frame clones and is missing some. The data contain about 48,000 clones, about 67% of them singletons. The germline gives CDR1 SGHTA, CDR2 FQGNSA. The CDR3 consists of 15 residues. With V trimmed by 1 base and J by 4 bases, 4 bases remained unmatched. The data derive from a study of vaccination effects on CD4 cells after COVID-19. On the study more broadly: Antigen-specific CD4+ T cells were first expanded with viral peptide pools by the ViraFEST assay and only then sequenced. Every well got around 1.9 million PBMC, which were grown with around 9.2 IU/ml IL-2 and approximately 9.7 ug/ml peptides. Each participant was administered two doses of either the BNT162b2 or the mRNA-1273 vaccine. General study points: Marked clonal contraction of both clone types appeared late after vaccination.

Culture lasted roughly 9 days before CD4+ T cell isolation. The sequence came from a human donor who received a COVID-19 vaccine. The material was CD4+ T cells from PBMCs cultured without peptide, obtained before COVID-19 vaccination. The V call is TRBV7-2, the J call TRBJ1-2; TRBD1 matches at 9 bases. CDR3 coding DNA: TGTGCCAGCAGCTTAGAGGGACAGGGAGGCTATGGCTACACCTTC. Translated: CASSLEGQGGYGYTF.